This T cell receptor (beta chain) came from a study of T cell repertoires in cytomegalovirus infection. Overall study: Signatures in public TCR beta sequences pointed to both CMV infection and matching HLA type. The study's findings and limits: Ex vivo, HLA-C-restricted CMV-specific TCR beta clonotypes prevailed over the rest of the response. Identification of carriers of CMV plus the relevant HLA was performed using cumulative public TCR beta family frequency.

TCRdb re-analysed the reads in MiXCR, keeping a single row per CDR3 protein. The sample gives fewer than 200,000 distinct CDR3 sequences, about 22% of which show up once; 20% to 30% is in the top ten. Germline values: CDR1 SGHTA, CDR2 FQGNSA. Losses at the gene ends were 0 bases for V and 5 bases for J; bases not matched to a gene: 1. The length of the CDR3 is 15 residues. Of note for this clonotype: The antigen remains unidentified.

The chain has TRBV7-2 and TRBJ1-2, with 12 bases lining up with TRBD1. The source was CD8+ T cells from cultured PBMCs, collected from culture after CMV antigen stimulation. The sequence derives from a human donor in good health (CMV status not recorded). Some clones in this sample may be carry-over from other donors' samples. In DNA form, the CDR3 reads TGTGCCAGCAGCTTAGCGGGACAGGGGGCTTATGGCTACACCTTC. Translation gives CASSLAGQGAYGYTF.